This T cell receptor (beta chain) was obtained from a study of somatic mutations in cytotoxic T cells in rheumatoid arthritis. Produced via immunoSEQ multiplex PCR; TCRdb's table is partial and in-frame only. Of tens of thousands of clones listed, more than 85% are singletons. Germline V gene sequence: CDR1 SGHAT, CDR2 FQNNGV. This CDR3 is 17 amino acids long. Trimming removed 0 bases from V and 5 bases from J; junction bases left unmatched: 7. A word on this clone: Its antigen is not known.

Findings and caveats of the study: The modest underrepresentation of TRBV07 observed in rheumatoid arthritis patients was not subjected to multiple-comparison adjustment.

The sequenced sample was CD8+ T cells sorted from blood. The clonotype originates from an adult with rheumatoid arthritis. V is TRBV11-2 and J is TRBJ2-7; 13 bases map to TRBD2. The CDR3 spells CASSLEGLAGRSHEQYF. The DNA of the CDR3 is TGTGCCAGCAGCTTAGAGGGACTAGCGGGGAGGAGCCACGAGCAGTACTTC.